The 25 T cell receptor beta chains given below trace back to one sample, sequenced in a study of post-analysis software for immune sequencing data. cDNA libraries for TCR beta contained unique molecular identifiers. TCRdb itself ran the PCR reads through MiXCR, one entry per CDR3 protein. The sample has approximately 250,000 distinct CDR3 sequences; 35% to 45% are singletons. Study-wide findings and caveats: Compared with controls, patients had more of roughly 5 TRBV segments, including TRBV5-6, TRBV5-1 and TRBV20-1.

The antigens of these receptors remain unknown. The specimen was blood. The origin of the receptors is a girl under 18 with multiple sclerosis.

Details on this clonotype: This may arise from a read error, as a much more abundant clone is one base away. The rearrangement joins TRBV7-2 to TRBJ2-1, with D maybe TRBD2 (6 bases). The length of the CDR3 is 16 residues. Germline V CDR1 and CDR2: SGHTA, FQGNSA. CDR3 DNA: TGTGCCAACAGCTCCCGTGAGGGGAGGATCCACAATGAGCAGTTCTTC. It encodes CANSSREGRIHNEQFF.

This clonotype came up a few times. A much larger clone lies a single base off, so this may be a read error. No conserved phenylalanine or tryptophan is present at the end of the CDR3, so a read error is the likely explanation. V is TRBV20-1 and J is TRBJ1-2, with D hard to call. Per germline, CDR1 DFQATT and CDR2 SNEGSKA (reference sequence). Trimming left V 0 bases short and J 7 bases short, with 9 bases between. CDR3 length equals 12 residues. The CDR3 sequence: CSARDTAAGYTC. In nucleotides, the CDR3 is TGCAGTGCTAGAGATACGGCTGCTGGCTACACCTGC.

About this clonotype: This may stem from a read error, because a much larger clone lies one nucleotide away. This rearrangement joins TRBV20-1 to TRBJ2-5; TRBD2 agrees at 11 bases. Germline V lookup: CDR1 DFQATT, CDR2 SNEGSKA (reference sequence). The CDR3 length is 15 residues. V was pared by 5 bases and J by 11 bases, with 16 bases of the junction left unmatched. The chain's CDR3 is CSAGTSGSRRDEQYF. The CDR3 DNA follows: TGCAGTGCTGGTACTAGCGGGAGCAGGCGGGATGAGCAGTACTTC.

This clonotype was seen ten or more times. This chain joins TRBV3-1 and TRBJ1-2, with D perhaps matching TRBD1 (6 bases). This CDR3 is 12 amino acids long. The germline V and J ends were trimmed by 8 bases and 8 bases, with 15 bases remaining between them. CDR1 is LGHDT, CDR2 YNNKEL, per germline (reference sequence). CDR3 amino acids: CASSPRGGGYTF. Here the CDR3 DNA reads TGTGCCAGCTCCCCCAGGGGTGGAGGCTACACCTTC.

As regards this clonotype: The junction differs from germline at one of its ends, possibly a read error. CDR3 sequence (DNA): TGCGCCAGCAGTCAAGTTTCAACTAGCGGAGGCACAGATACGCAGTATTTT. Its protein product is CASSQVSTSGGTDTQYF. This chain connects TRBV4-1 to TRBJ2-3, with 8 positions matching TRBD2. The CDR3 totals 17 residues. Looked up from germline, CDR1 is MGHRA and CDR2 is YSYEKL.

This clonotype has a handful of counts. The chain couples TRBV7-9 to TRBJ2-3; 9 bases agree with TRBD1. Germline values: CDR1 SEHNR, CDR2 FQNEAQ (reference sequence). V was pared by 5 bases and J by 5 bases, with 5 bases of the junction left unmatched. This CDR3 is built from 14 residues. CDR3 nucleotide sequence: TGTGCCAGCAGCCGACAGGGGGGATTAGATACGCAGTATTTT. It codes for CASSRQGGLDTQYF.

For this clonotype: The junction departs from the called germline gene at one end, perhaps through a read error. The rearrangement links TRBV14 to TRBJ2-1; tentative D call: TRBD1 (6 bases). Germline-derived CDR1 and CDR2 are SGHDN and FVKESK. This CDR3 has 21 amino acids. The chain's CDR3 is CASSQVTQGTSKFSSYNEQFF. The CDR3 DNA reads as TGTGCCAGCAGCCAAGTAACCCAGGGGACATCAAAATTCAGCTCCTATAATGAGCAGTTCTTC.

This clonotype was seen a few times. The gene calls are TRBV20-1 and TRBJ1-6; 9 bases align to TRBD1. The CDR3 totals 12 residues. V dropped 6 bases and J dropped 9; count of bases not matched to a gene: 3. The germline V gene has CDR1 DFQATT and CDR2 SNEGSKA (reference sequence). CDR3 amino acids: CSARQGGSPLHF. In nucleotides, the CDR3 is TGCAGTGCAAGACAGGGGGGTTCACCCCTCCACTTT.

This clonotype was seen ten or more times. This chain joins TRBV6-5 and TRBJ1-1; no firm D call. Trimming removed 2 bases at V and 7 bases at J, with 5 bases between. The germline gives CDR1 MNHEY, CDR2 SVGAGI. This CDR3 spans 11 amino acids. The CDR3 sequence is CASSYGVEAFF. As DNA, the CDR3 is TGTGCCAGCAGTTACGGGGTTGAAGCTTTCTTT.

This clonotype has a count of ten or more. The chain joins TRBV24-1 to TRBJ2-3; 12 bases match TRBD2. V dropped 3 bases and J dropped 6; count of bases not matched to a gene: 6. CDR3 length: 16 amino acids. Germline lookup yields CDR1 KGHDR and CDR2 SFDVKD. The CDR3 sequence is CATSDPLAGGRDTQYF. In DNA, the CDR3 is TGTGCCACCAGTGATCCACTAGCGGGGGGTAGGGATACGCAGTATTTT.

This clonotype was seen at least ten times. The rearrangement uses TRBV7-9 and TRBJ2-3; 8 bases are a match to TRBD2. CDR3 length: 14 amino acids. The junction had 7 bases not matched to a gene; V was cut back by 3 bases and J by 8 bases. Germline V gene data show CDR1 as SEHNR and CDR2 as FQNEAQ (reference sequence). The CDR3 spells CASSFGLAIGTQYF. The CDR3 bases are TGTGCCAGCAGCTTCGGACTAGCAATCGGTACGCAGTATTTT.

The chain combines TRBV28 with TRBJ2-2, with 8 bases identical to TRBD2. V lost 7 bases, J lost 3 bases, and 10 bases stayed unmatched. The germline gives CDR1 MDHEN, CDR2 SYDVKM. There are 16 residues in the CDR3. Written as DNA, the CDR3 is TGTGCCAGCACCCCTAGAGCGGGGGTCTACACCGGGGAGCTGTTTTTT. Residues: CASTPRAGVYTGELFF.

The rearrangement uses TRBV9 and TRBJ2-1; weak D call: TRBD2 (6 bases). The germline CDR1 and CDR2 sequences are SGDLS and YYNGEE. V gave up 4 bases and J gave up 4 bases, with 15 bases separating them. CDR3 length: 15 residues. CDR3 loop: CASSSFGTPYNEQFF. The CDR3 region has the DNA TGTGCCAGCAGCTCCTTCGGGACTCCTTACAATGAGCAGTTCTTC.

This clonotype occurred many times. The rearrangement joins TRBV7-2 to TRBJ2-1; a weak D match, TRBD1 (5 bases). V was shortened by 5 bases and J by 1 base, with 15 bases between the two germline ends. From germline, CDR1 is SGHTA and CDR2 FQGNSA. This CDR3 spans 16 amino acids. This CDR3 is CASSEMKGISYNEQFF. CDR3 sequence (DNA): TGTGCCAGCAGCGAGATGAAGGGGATTTCCTACAATGAGCAGTTCTTC.

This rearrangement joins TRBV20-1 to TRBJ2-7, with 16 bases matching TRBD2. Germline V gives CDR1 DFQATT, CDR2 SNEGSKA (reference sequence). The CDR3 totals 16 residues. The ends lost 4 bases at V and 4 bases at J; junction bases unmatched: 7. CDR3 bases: TGCAGTGCTAATGCCGGGACTAGCGGGGGGGGGTACGAGCAGTACTTC. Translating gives CSANAGTSGGGYEQYF.

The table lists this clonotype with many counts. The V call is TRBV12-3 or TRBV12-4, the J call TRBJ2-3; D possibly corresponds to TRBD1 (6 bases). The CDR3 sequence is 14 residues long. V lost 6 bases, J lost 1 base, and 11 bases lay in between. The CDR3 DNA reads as TGTGCCAGCAGCTTCAGGGGAGGCACAGATACGCAGTATTTT. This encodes CASSFRGGTDTQYF.

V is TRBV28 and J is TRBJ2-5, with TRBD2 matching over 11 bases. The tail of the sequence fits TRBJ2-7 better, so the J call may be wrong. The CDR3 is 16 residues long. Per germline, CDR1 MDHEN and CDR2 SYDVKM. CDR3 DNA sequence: TGTGCCAGCAGTCCCCCCACGCTACTAGCGGGAGTCGAGCAGTACTTC. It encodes CASSPPTLLAGVEQYF.

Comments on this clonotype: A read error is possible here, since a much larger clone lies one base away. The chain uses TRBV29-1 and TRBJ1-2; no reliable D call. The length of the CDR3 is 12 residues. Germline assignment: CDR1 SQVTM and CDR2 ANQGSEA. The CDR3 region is CSVEGQTYGCTF. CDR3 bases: TGCAGCGTTGAAGGCCAGACCTATGGCTGCACCTTC.

The CDR3 protein is CASSLVKDRTYEQYF. Written as DNA, the CDR3 is TGCGCCAGCAGCTTGGTAAAGGACCGTACCTACGAGCAGTACTTC. J is TRBJ2-7 and V is TRBV5-1; D gene ambiguous. This CDR3 spans 15 amino acids. The V gene lost 0 bases and the J gene lost 2 bases, with 12 bases spanning the gap. Germline V gene data show CDR1 as SGHRS and CDR2 as YFSETQ.

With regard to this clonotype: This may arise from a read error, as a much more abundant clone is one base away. The CDR3 region is CASRWRRGIADTQYF. The CDR3 coding sequence is TGTGCCAGCAGGTGGAGGCGGGGGATCGCAGATACGCAGTATTTT. This chain joins TRBV2 and TRBJ2-3, with 7 nucleotides matching TRBD2. This CDR3 comprises 15 residues. J lost 4 bases, V lost 6 bases, and 10 bases had no gene match. Germline loops: CDR1 SNHLY, CDR2 FYNNEI. Full variable domain (missing parts from reference TRBV2 and TRBJ2-3): EPEVTQTPSHQVTQMGQEVILRCVPISNHLYFYWYRQILGQKVEFLVSFYNNEISEKSEIFDDQFSVERPDGSNFTLKIRSTKLEDSAMYFCASRWRRGIADTQYFGPGTRLTVL.

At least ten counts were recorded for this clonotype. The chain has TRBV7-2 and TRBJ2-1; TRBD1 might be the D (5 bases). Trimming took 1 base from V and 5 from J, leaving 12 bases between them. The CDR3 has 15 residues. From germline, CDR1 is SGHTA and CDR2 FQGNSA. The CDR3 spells CASSLEGKNHNEQFF. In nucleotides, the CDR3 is TGTGCCAGCAGCTTAGAGGGGAAGAACCACAATGAGCAGTTCTTC.

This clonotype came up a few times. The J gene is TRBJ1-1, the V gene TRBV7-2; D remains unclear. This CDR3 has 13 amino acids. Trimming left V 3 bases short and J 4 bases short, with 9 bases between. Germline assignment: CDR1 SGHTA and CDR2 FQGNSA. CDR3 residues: CASSFDGSTEAFF. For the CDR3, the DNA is TGTGCCAGCAGCTTTGACGGATCCACTGAAGCTTTCTTT.

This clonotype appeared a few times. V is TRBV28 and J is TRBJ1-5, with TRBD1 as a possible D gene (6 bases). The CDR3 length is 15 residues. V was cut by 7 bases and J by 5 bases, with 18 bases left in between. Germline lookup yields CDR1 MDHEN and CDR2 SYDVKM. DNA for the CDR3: TGTGCCAGCACCCGTAGACAGGTCTCGGATCAGCCCCAGCATTTT. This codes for CASTRRQVSDQPQHF.

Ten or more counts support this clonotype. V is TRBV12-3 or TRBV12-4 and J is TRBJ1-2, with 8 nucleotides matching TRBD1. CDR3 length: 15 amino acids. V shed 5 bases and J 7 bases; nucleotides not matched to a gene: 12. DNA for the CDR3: TGTGCCAGCAGTCCTGGACAGGGCACGCATTTTGGCTACACCTTC. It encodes CASSPGQGTHFGYTF.

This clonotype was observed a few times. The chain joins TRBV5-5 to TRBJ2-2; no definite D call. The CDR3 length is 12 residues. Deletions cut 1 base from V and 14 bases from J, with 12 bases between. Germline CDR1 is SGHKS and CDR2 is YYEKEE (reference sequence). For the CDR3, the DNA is TGTGCCAGCAGCTTGCAAGCGTCGAGACTGTTTTTT. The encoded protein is CASSLQASRLFF.